What follows is one T cell receptor beta chain and its context. No antigen is known for it. Specified time point: cycle 4 day 1 (C4D1), after less than 7 weeks of nivolumab. Every patient was affected by relapse after autologous stem cell transplantation, while exposure to brentuximab vedotin was not uniform. Method: immunoSEQ multiplex PCR; TCRdb's copy keeps in-frame clones and lacks some. The sample has some 39,000 clones; roughly 73% are singletons. Per the germline V gene, CDR1 is KGHSH and CDR2 is LQKENI. There are 14 residues in the CDR3. V shed 3 bases and J shed 5 bases, with 11 bases lying between them. The sample belongs to a study of PD-1 blockade in classical Hodgkin lymphoma. Overall study results and limits: It was CD4+ TCR diversity, not CD8+, that rose significantly by C4D1. Prior to therapy, complete responders displayed diversity much like that of newly diagnosed patients.

The rearrangement joins TRBV18 to TRBJ1-5; D gene unclear. This clonotype was obtained from a human donor with classical Hodgkin lymphoma. This sample comprised peripheral blood mononuclear cells (PBMCs), obtained before the fourth cycle of nivolumab. The CDR3 loop is CASSPTRRDQPQHF. CDR3 DNA: TGTGCCAGCTCACCTACTCGTCGAGATCAGCCCCAGCATTTT.